This T cell receptor (beta chain) was retrieved from a study of spatial heterogeneity in lung cancer. Study in general: Beta-chain sequences were consistently detected more often than alpha-chain sequences. On average, each unique TCR and UMI combination appeared more than ten times in raw reads.

The CDR3 is 12 amino acids. With 2 bases removed from V and 2 bases from J, the gap between germline ends came to 2 bases. CDR1 SGHTA and CDR2 FQGNSA come from the germline V gene. Time point meaning: sample taken at primary tumor resection. The donors, 70 or so patients with untreated early-stage non-small cell lung cancer, provided the samples. Sequencing covered unsorted whole RNA taken from tumor, nontumor lung or frozen PBMC. At least ten counts were recorded for this clonotype. MiXCR was run by TCRdb on the 5' RACE reads, yielding one entry per CDR3 protein. The table has 6,500 to 8,500 distinct CDR3 sequences, around 9.7% seen once.

The J gene is TRBJ2-3, the V gene TRBV7-2; D ambiguous. The TCR sequence derives from a male donor with early-stage non-small cell lung cancer. This sample comprised normal lung tissue next to the tumor, obtained at surgery. Here the CDR3 reads CASSLYTDTQYF. CDR3 nucleotide sequence: TGTGCCAGCAGCTTATACACAGATACGCAGTATTTT.